The 2 T cell receptor beta chains given below trace back to one sample, sequenced in a study of T-cell memory formation after mild COVID-19. One entry per CDR3 protein, called by TCRdb with MiXCR from the 5' RACE reads. This sample yields about 16,000 distinct CDR3 sequences, of which roughly 25% are seen a single time; about three fifths belongs to the top ten. The sample comprised PBMCs or a T cell subset sorted from them (not recorded which). The receptors were sampled from a man younger than 35 who had mild COVID-19 (a few samples of this study predate the infection). Cell type and time point are not known.

This clonotype was observed at least ten times. The rearrangement uses TRBV7-2 and TRBJ2-1; no clear D gene. V dropped 5 bases and J dropped 8 bases, with 16 bases sitting between them. CDR1 and CDR2 from the germline V gene are SGHTA and FQGNSA. There are 14 residues in the CDR3. This CDR3 is CASSHLIYRDEQFF. Written as DNA, the CDR3 is TGTGCCAGCAGCCACTTAATCTATAGGGATGAGCAGTTCTTC.

This clonotype was seen a few times. V and J are TRBV5-5 and TRBJ1-2; no reliable D call. CDR3 length equals 15 residues. V lost 4 bases, J lost 10 bases, and 23 bases lay in between. From germline, CDR1 is SGHKS and CDR2 YYEKEE (reference sequence). CDR3 protein: CASSTLPGHTWDYTF. CDR3 in DNA: TGTGCCAGCAGCACGCTACCGGGTCATACATGGGACTACACCTTC.